The next 25 T cell receptor beta chains were all read from a single sample in a study of blood T cell repertoires in COVID-19 (dated by TCRdb to the early 2020s). Library preparation used the immunoSEQ multiplex PCR assay. TCRdb obtained this table from immuneACCESS and retained in-frame rearrangements with V and J assigned. These tables miss some clones; where compared with another copy, unresolved V genes account for less than half of the shortfall, and the remainder is unexplained. The sample includes 110,000 or so clones, with about four fifths observed a single time. The ten top clones hold 4% to 4.5% of the sample. Sample: peripheral blood. The source of these receptors is a woman between 65 and 79 years old with acute or convalescent COVID-19.

This chain links TRBV7-9 with TRBJ2-5; D may be TRBD1 (6 bases). The CDR3 sequence is 14 residues long. V lost 1 base, J lost 5 bases, and 11 bases lay in between. The germline V gene has CDR1 SEHNR and CDR2 FQNEAQ (reference sequence). The CDR3 bases are TGTGCCAGCAGCTTAGTTGGGGGCGGGGAGACCCAGTACTTC. It is translated as CASSLVGGGETQYF.

V gene TRBV11-2 combines with J gene TRBJ2-7; 7 bases line up with TRBD1. Per germline, CDR1 SGHAT and CDR2 FQNNGV. V gave up 5 bases and J gave up 5 bases; unmatched junction bases: 6. The CDR3 length is 13 residues. CDR3 sequence: CASSADRENEQYV. The CDR3 DNA sequence: TGTGCCAGCAGCGCCGACAGGGAGAACGAGCAGTACGTC.

This clone came up a few times. The chain employs TRBV28 and TRBJ1-2, with TRBD1 matching over 8 bases. Germline-derived CDR1 and CDR2 are MDHEN and SYDVKM. After removal of 2 bases from V and 0 bases from J, the junction contained 8 bases not matched to a gene. CDR3 length: 17 amino acids. CDR3 DNA: TGTGCCAGCAGTTTACAGGGGGCTTATTTAGCTAACTATGGCTACACCTTC. Residues: CASSLQGAYLANYGYTF.

The chain links TRBV28 to TRBJ1-2, with D perhaps matching TRBD1 (5 bases). The length of the CDR3 is 12 residues. Germline CDR1 reads MDHEN; CDR2 reads SYDVKM. Trimming removed 8 bases from V and 7 bases from J, with 14 bases in between. The CDR3 DNA sequence: TGTGCCAGCGGCGGGGGGGTGGCTGGCTACACCTTC. It is translated as CASGGGVAGYTF.

The V and J genes are TRBV11-2 and TRBJ1-1, with D perhaps matching TRBD1 (6 bases). Germline V CDR1 and CDR2: SGHAT, FQNNGV. The CDR3 has 15 residues. The V gene lost 5 bases and the J gene lost 4 bases, with 17 bases spanning the gap. The CDR3 loop is CASSANRVSGTEAFF. For the CDR3, the DNA is TGTGCCAGCAGCGCAAACAGGGTTTCGGGCACTGAAGCTTTCTTT.

The rearrangement uses TRBV18 and TRBJ1-3; 7 bases align to TRBD1. J lost 4 bases, V lost 1 base, and 7 bases had no gene match. The CDR3 sequence is 16 residues long. Germline-derived CDR1 and CDR2 are KGHSH and LQKENI. For the CDR3, the DNA is TGTGCCAGCTCACCACTCCCGGGACAGAGCGGAAACACCATATATTTT. Translating gives CASSPLPGQSGNTIYF.

The CDR3, as DNA: TGCGCCAGCAGCTTAACAGGGGACCCTAATCAGCCCCAGCATTTT. The encoded protein is CASSLTGDPNQPQHF. The rearrangement links TRBV5-1 to TRBJ1-5; 7 nucleotides line up with TRBD1. The CDR3 sequence is 15 residues long. V lost 2 bases to trimming and J lost 4 bases; unmatched junction nucleotides: 6. From germline, CDR1 is SGHRS and CDR2 YFSETQ.

The chain links TRBV7-2 to TRBJ2-3; 9 bases line up with TRBD2. V lost 2 bases and J lost 5; bases outside the gene matches: 8. From germline, CDR1 is SGHTA and CDR2 FQGNSA. The CDR3 is made up of 16 amino acids. CDR3 sequence (DNA): TGTGCCAGCAGCTTAAAGGGCGGGGGGGCTGTAGATACGCAGTATTTT. Translation gives CASSLKGGGAVDTQYF.

V usage is TRBV24-1 and J usage is TRBJ1-5; D gene uncertain. V gave up 1 base and J gave up 3 bases, with 6 bases separating them. Per germline, CDR1 KGHDR and CDR2 SFDVKD. There are 14 residues in the CDR3. The chain's CDR3 is CATSDLRYNQPQHF. As DNA, the CDR3 is TGTGCCACCAGTGATTTACGGTACAATCAGCCCCAGCATTTT.

The chain joins TRBV5-8 to TRBJ1-6, with 8 bases fitting TRBD1. The CDR3 runs to 15 residues. Per germline, CDR1 SGHTS and CDR2 YDEGEE. Trimming took 7 bases from V and 9 from J; bases not matched to a gene: 12. As DNA, the CDR3 is TGTGCCAGCGGACCTACCAGGGGGCTAATTTCACCCCTCCACTTT. Amino acids: CASGPTRGLISPLHF.

V gene TRBV2 combines with J gene TRBJ2-5; 10 bases fit TRBD1. Germline trimming cut 10 bases from V and 4 bases from J; bases unmatched to any gene: 3. CDR3 length: 12 residues. Germline V CDR1 and CDR2: SNHLY, FYNNEI. Here the CDR3 DNA reads TGTGCCAACGACAGGGGGCGAGAGACCCAGTACTTC. Amino acids: CANDRGRETQYF.

CDR3 nucleotides: TGTGCCAGTTCCAGCGGGAGGTTTTACGAGCAGTACTTC. Its protein product is CASSSGRFYEQYF. The chain recombines TRBV27 with TRBJ2-7; 9 bases match TRBD2. Per the germline V gene, CDR1 is MNHEY and CDR2 is SMNVEV (reference sequence). This CDR3 is 13 amino acids long. With V trimmed by 9 bases and J by 4 bases, 7 bases remained unmatched.

The chain uses TRBV30 and TRBJ2-7, with D unresolved. CDR3 length: 12 residues. Trimming took 3 bases from V and 3 from J, leaving 9 bases between them. The V gene's germline CDR1 is GTSNPN and CDR2 SVGIG (reference sequence). In DNA form, the CDR3 reads TGTGCCTGGAGCCACCTCAGCTACGAGCAGTACTTC. Translating gives CAWSHLSYEQYF.

This chain links TRBV5-1 with TRBJ2-3; 15 positions match TRBD2. CDR1 and CDR2 (germline): SGHRS, YFSETQ. This CDR3 has 19 amino acids. V lost 4 bases to trimming and J lost 4 bases; unmatched junction nucleotides: 13. The chain's CDR3 is CASSPRTSGRVGEADTQYF. The CDR3 bases are TGCGCCAGCAGCCCGAGGACTAGCGGGAGGGTGGGGGAAGCAGATACGCAGTATTTT.

In the case of this clone: Because the CDR3's place on the DNA is in doubt, the DNA is left out and the CDR3 is given as listed by TCRdb. J is TRBJ1-1 and V is TRBV9; the D call in the table, TRBD1, was not verified against the DNA. CDR1 SGDLS and CDR2 YYNGEE come from the germline V gene. Both ends counted, the CDR3 spans 12 residues. CDR3 loop: CASSVAEGATFF.

The CDR3 spells CASSPPIEDRQETQYF. The CDR3 DNA sequence: TGTGCCAGCTCACCACCGATAGAAGACAGACAAGAGACCCAGTACTTC. V is TRBV18 and J is TRBJ2-5, with D perhaps matching TRBD1 (5 bases). Germline lookup yields CDR1 KGHSH and CDR2 LQKENI. The V and J ends lost 0 bases and 2 bases respectively, with 13 bases between them. CDR3 length: 16 amino acids.

About this clone: The germline gene is not matched at one end of the junction; a read error may be the cause. The chain couples TRBV11-2 to TRBJ2-7, with 8 nucleotides matching TRBD1. The CDR3 has 14 residues. The V gene's germline CDR1 is SGHAT and CDR2 FQNNGV. The CDR3 loop reads CASSLDRGTYEQYF. The CDR3 bases are TGTGCCAGCAGCCTAGACAGGGGAACCTACGAGCAGTACTTC.

V and J are TRBV6-2 or TRBV6-3 and TRBJ1-1, with 9 positions matching TRBD1. J gave up 6 bases and V 5 bases, and 7 bases lay outside the gene matches. In germline, CDR1 is MNHEY, CDR2 SVGEGT. The length of the CDR3 is 14 residues. The CDR3 sequence is CASSIGQGSAEAFF. CDR3 sequence (DNA): TGTGCCAGCAGTATCGGACAGGGGTCGGCTGAAGCTTTCTTT.

J is TRBJ1-1 and V is TRBV7-2; D remains ambiguous. The length of the CDR3 is 14 residues. The germline CDR1 and CDR2 sequences are SGHTA and FQGNSA. Trimming removed 3 bases at V and 1 base at J, with 9 bases between. The CDR3 spells CASSFPRGNTEAFF. CDR3 in DNA: TGTGCCAGCAGCTTTCCTAGAGGGAACACTGAAGCTTTCTTT.

CDR3 coding DNA: TGTGCCAGCAGCTTGGGACCCAGGGGACAGGGAGGAGATACGCAGTATTTT. It codes for CASSLGPRGQGGDTQYF. V usage is TRBV7-3 and J usage is TRBJ2-3; 9 bases map to TRBD1. The germline V gene has CDR1 SGHTA and CDR2 FQGTGA. The CDR3 is made up of 17 amino acids. V gave up 3 bases and J gave up 5 bases; unmatched junction bases: 12. Full variable domain (remainder filled in from reference TRBV7-3 and TRBJ2-3): GAGVSQTPSNKVTEKGKYVELRCDPISGHTALYWYRQSLGQGPEFLIYFQGTGAADDSGLPNDRFFAVRPEGSVSTLKIQRTERGDSAVYLCASSLGPRGQGGDTQYFGPGTRLTVL.

The rearrangement joins TRBV6-5 to TRBJ2-7, with 7 nucleotides matching TRBD1. This CDR3 contains 14 residues. Trimming cost V 8 bases and J 2 bases; bases outside gene matches: 9. Looked up from germline, CDR1 is MNHEY and CDR2 is SVGAGI. CDR3 DNA: TGTGCCAGCCGCGAGGGACAGAATCCCTACGAGCAGTACGTC. It is translated as CASREGQNPYEQYV.

J is TRBJ1-1 and V is TRBV6-6; a weak D match, TRBD1 (6 bases). The CDR3 length is 14 residues. Trimming removed 6 bases from V and 0 bases from J, with 11 bases in between. The germline CDR1 and CDR2 sequences are MNHNY and SVGAGI (reference sequence). The CDR3 loop reads CASRKTGMNTEAFF. In DNA, the CDR3 is TGTGCCAGCAGAAAAACAGGGATGAACACTGAAGCTTTCTTT.

The chain employs TRBV6-5 and TRBJ1-3; D is uncertain. V lost 8 bases to trimming and J lost 4 bases, with 6 bases between them. The CDR3 runs to 11 residues. Germline CDR1 is MNHEY and CDR2 is SVGAGI. CDR3 sequence: CASLSGNTIYF. CDR3 nucleotides: TGTGCCAGCCTCTCGGGAAACACCATATATTTT.

This clone has only one observation. V usage is TRBV5-6 and J usage is TRBJ2-5; D is possibly TRBD2 (6 bases). The V end lost 4 bases, the J end lost 5 bases, and 15 bases lay between the germline ends. Germline CDR1 SGHDT, CDR2 YYEEEE. This CDR3 comprises 14 residues. CDR3: CASSPSGEVETQYF. The CDR3 nucleotides read TGTGCCAGCAGCCCCTCCGGGGAGGTGGAGACCCAGTACTTC.

V and J are TRBV3-1 (or the pseudogene TRBV3-2) and TRBJ2-1, with a weak D call TRBD2 (5 bases). V was pared by 4 bases and J by 8 bases, with 24 bases between. CDR1 is LGHDT, CDR2 YNNKEL, per germline (reference sequence). The length of the CDR3 is 17 residues. The CDR3 DNA reads TGTGCCAGCAGCCCCCACGTCAACTCCCTGGGTAGCGATGAGCAGTTCTTC. Encoded protein: CASSPHVNSLGSDEQFF.